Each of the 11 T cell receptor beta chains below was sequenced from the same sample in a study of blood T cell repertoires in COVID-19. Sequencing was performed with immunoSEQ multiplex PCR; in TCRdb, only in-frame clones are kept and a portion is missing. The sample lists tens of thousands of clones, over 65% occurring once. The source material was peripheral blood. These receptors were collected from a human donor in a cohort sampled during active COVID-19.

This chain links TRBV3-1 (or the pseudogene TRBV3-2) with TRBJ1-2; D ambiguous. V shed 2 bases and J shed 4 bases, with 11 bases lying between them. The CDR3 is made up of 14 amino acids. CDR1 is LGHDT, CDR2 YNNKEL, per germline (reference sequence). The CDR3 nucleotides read TGTGCCAGCAGCCAACAAACAGTCACCTATGGCTACACCTTC. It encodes CASSQQTVTYGYTF.

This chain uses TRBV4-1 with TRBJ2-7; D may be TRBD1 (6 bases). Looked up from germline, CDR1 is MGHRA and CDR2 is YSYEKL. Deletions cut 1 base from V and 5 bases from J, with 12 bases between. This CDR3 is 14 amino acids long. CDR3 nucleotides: TGCGCCAGCAGCCAAGCGGACAGAGGTAACGAGCAGTACTTC. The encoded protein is CASSQADRGNEQYF.

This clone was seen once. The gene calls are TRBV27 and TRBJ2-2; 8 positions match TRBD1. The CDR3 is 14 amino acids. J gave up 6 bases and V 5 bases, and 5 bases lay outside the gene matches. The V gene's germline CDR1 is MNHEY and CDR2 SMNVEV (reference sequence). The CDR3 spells CASSVTGVPGELFF. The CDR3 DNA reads TGTGCCAGCAGTGTGACAGGGGTCCCCGGGGAGCTGTTTTTT.

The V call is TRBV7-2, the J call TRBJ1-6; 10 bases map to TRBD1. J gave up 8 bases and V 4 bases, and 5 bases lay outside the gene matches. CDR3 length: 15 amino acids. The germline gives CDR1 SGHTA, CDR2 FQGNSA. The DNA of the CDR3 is TGTGCCAGCAGCTGGAAGACAGGGGGCGATTCACCCCTCCACTTT. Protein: CASSWKTGGDSPLHF.

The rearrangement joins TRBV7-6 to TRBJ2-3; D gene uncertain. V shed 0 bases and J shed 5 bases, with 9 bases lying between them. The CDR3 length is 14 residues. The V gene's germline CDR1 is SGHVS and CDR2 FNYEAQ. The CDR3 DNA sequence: TGTGCCAGCAGCTTAGCCTATCCGGGAGATACGCAGTATTTT. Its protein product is CASSLAYPGDTQYF.

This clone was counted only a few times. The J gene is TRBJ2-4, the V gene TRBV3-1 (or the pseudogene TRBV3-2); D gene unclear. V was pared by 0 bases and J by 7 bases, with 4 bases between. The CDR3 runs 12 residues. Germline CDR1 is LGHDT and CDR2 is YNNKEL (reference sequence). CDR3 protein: CASSQDSNIQYF. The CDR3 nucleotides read TGTGCCAGCAGCCAAGATAGCAACATTCAGTACTTC.

In nucleotides, the CDR3 is TGCGCCAGCAGCTCAACTACTAGCGGGATCGAGCAGTACTTC. Amino acid sequence: CASSSTTSGIEQYF. The chain carries TRBV5-1 and TRBJ2-7; 10 bases line up with TRBD2. Germline V gene data show CDR1 as SGHRS and CDR2 as YFSETQ. CDR3 size: 14 residues. Trimming took 3 bases from V and 6 from J; bases not matched to a gene: 6.

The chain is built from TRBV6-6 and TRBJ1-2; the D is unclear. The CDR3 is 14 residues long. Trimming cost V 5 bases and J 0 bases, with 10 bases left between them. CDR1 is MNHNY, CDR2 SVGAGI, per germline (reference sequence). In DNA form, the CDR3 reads TGTGCCAGCAGTCTGGCGGCGACTAACTATGGCTACACCTTC. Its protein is CASSLAATNYGYTF.

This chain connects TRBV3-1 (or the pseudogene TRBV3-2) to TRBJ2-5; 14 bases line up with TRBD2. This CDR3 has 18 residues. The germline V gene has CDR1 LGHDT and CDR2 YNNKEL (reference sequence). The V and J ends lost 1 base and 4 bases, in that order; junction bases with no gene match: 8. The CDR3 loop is CASSQGATGLAGVETQYF. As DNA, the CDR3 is TGTGCCAGCAGCCAAGGCGCAACGGGACTAGCGGGGGTAGAGACCCAGTACTTC.

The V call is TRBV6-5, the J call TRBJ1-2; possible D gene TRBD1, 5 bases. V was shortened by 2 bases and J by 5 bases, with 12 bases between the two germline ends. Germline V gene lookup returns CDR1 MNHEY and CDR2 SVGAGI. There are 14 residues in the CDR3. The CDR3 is CASSYRLQGYGYTF. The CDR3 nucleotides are TGTGCCAGCAGTTACAGACTTCAGGGTTATGGCTACACCTTC.

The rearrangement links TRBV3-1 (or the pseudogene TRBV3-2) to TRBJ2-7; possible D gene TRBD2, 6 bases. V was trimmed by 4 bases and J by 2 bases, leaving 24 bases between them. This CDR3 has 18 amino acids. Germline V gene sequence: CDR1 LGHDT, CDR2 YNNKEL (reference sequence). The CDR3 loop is CASSRTSFGGTHPYEQYF. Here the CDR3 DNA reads TGTGCCAGCAGCCGCACTTCCTTTGGGGGGACGCACCCCTACGAGCAGTACTTC.